A selection of T cell receptor beta chains follows, all from one sample in a study of blood T cell repertoires in COVID-19. Using immunoSEQ multiplex PCR, the repertoire was profiled, and TCRdb retains in-frame clones only, with some absent. The table records approximately 390,000 clones, approximately 88% of them present only once. The source material was PBMCs or T cells enriched from blood (not recorded which). The receptors originated from a woman aged 40 to 55 with acute COVID-19. Each CDR3 is given with its conserved first and last residue. Fields, in order: J gene, V gene, D gene, clone size, CDR3 DNA, CDR3 protein. A D gene is named only where the DNA matches it firmly. A clone size is listed for some rows: how often the clone was seen (once, few, many), or a class if it is expanded.

TRBJ1-2 | TRBV2 | NA | NA | TGTGCCAGCAGTGAAGACGGTAACCTTAACTATGGCTACACCTTC | CASSEDGNLNYGYTF
TRBJ1-1 | TRBV18 | NA | NA | TGTGCCAGCTCACCCCCGGACAGTATGGCGGGGAACACTGAAGCTTTCTTT | CASSPPDSMAGNTEAFF
TRBJ1-1 | TRBV7-2 | NA | few | TGTGCCAGCAGGCAAAACAGGGAAAACACTGAAGCTTTCTTT | CASRQNRENTEAFF
TRBJ1-2 | TRBV7-2 | NA | once | TGTGCCAGCAGTCGGTTCTATGGCTACACCTTC | CASSRFYGYTF
TRBJ2-5 | TRBV9 | NA | NA | TGTGCCAGCAGCGCGACGGTAGGGGGTACAAAAGAGACCCAGTACTTC | CASSATVGGTKETQYF
TRBJ2-7 | TRBV5-1 | NA | NA | TGCGCCAGCAGCTTTGCGGCGCCGGCCGTGGAGCAGTACTTC | CASSFAAPAVEQYF
TRBJ2-3 | TRBV19 | NA | NA | TGTGCCACCCGCGGACAGAGCACAGATACGCAGTATTTT | CATRGQSTDTQYF
TRBJ1-6 | TRBV14 | NA | NA | TGTGCCAGCAGCCTCCTGTACTCCTATAATTCACCCCTCCACTTT | CASSLLYSYNSPLHF
TRBJ2-2 | TRBV5-5 | TRBD2 | few | TGTGCCAGCAGCTCCCCTAGCGGGGGGGCAAATACCGGGGAGCTGTTTTTT | CASSSPSGGANTGELFF
TRBJ2-5 | TRBV19 | TRBD1 | NA | TGTGCCAGTAGTATAAGAGGCCTACAGGGGGCGGCAGAGACCCAGTACTTC | CASSIRGLQGAAETQYF
TRBJ1-4 | TRBV7-9 | NA | NA | TGTGCCAGCAGCCCCCCGTTGGACAGTAATGAAAAACTGTTTTTT | CASSPPLDSNEKLFF
TRBJ2-1 | TRBV27 | NA | NA | TGTGCCACAAAAAGTCCGGGGTTCTCCTACAATGAGCAGTTCTTC | CATKSPGFSYNEQFF
TRBJ2-5 | TRBV11-2 | TRBD2 | NA | TGTGCCAGCAGCTCTAGCGGGGGGCTCCGAGAGACCCAGTACTTC | CASSSSGGLRETQYF
TRBJ2-3 | TRBV7-9 | NA | NA | TGTGCCAGCAGCCCCCTCCCAGCGGAAACAGATACGCAGTATTTT | CASSPLPAETDTQYF
TRBJ2-5 | TRBV18 | NA | once | TGTGCCAGCTCACTTAATCAAGAGACCCAGTACTTC | CASSLNQETQYF
TRBJ2-2 | TRBV7-9 | NA | once | TGTGCCAGCAGCTGGCTCGGGGAGCTGTTTTTT | CASSWLGELFF
TRBJ1-2 | TRBV29-1 | NA | NA | TGCAGCGTTGAAGCTGTACAGGGAAATGGCTACACCTTC | CSVEAVQGNGYTF
TRBJ1-5 | TRBV11-2 | TRBD1 | NA | TGTGCCAGCAGCCCCCAGGGACAGGGAAGAGAACAGCCCCAGCATTTT | CASSPQGQGREQPQHF
TRBJ2-2 | TRBV9 | NA | once | TGTGCCAGCAGCGTAGGGCAGGGTGCCGGGGAGCTGTTTTTT | CASSVGQGAGELFF
TRBJ1-5 | TRBV6-5 | NA | NA | TGTGCCAGCAGTTACTCGGTATTAACAATACAGCCCCAGCATTTT | CASSYSVLTIQPQHF
TRBJ1-2 | TRBV24-1 | NA | NA | TGTGCCACCAGTGATTCAGGGTATCAGGGCTACACCTTC | CATSDSGYQGYTF
TRBJ2-2 | TRBV19 | TRBD2 | NA | TGTGCCAGTAGTCGAGCGGGGGGCTTAACGAACACCGGGGAGCTGTTTTTT | CASSRAGGLTNTGELFF
TRBJ2-3 | TRBV2 | TRBD2 | NA | TGTGCCAGCAGTGTCGAAGCGGGGGAGATATTCACAGATACGCAGTATTTT | CASSVEAGEIFTDTQYF
TRBJ2-4 | TRBV7-9 | TRBD2 | NA | TGTGCCGGCCACAAAGATAGCGGGGGAAAAAACATTCAGTACTTC | CAGHKDSGGKNIQYF
TRBJ2-7 | TRBV12-3/TRBV12-4 | NA | NA | TGTGCCAGCAGCCCCAGGCTGCGGGACGAGCAGTACTTC | CASSPRLRDEQYF
TRBJ1-1 | TRBV2 | NA | once | TGTGCCAGCGGAACAGAGAAGAACACTGAAGCTTTCTTT | CASGTEKNTEAFF
TRBJ2-7 | TRBV10-2 | TRBD2 | NA | TGCGCCAGCAGACCCAGACTAGCGGGGTCTCCCGAGCAGTACTTC | CASRPRLAGSPEQYF
TRBJ2-7 | TRBV6-5 | TRBD1 | NA | TGTGCCAGCAGTCGGACAGGTAGCGAGCAGTACTTC | CASSRTGSEQYF
TRBJ2-2 | TRBV20-1 | NA | NA | TGCAGTGCTAGTTTGCAGGCGAACACCGGGGAGCTGTTTTTT | CSASLQANTGELFF
TRBJ2-1 | TRBV3-1/TRBV3-2 | TRBD1 | NA | TGTGCCAGCAGCCAAGCCGGACAGGGGCCACGCAATGAGCAGTTCTTC | CASSQAGQGPRNEQFF
TRBJ2-6 | TRBV7-7 | NA | NA | TGTGCCAGCAGCTTAGCCCCACTAGAGTCAGCCGGGGCCAACGTCCTGACTTTC | CASSLAPLESAGANVLTF
TRBJ1-2 | TRBV24-1 | TRBD1 | NA | TGTGCCACCAGTGATGACAGGGTCGGCAACTATGGCTACACCTTC | CATSDDRVGNYGYTF
TRBJ1-1 | TRBV5-5 | NA | NA | TGTGCCAGCAGCTTGGCCGGGAACACTGAAGCTTTCTTT | CASSLAGNTEAFF
TRBJ1-2 | TRBV7-9 | NA | NA | TGTGCCAGCAGTAACGGGGGCTATGGCTACACCTTC | CASSNGGYGYTF
TRBJ1-2 | TRBV9 | TRBD1 | NA | TGTGCCAGCAGCACCAGGGACAGCCCGAACTATGGCTACACCTTC | CASSTRDSPNYGYTF
TRBJ1-1 | TRBV18 | NA | NA | TGTGCCAGCTCACCGGAGATACTGAGGAACACTGAAGCTTTCTTT | CASSPEILRNTEAFF
TRBJ2-5 | TRBV18 | NA | NA | TGTGCCAGCTCCCCCGGGACACAAGAGACCCAGTACTTC | CASSPGTQETQYF
TRBJ1-2 | TRBV5-4 | NA | NA | TGTGCCAGCAGCTTGGGGTACACCAACTATGGCTACACCTTC | CASSLGYTNYGYTF
TRBJ1-2 | TRBV19 | NA | NA | TGTGCCAGTAGTATAGCGGCAGGGGATGGCTACACCTTC | CASSIAAGDGYTF
TRBJ1-3 | TRBV5-1 | TRBD1 | NA | TGCGCCAGCAGCTCAATTCAGGGGGCAAAAGGAAACACCATATATTTT | CASSSIQGAKGNTIYF
TRBJ1-4 | TRBV27 | NA | NA | TGTGCCAGCAGTTTATTGGGGGCCTCTAATGAAAAACTGTTTTTT | CASSLLGASNEKLFF
TRBJ1-1 | TRBV30 | NA | NA | TGTGCCTGGCGTCAGGTGAACACTGAAGCTTTCTTT | CAWRQVNTEAFF
TRBJ1-2 | TRBV6-1 | NA | NA | TGTGCCAGCAGTGAAGCGCTGGCAGGGACTTATGGCTACACCTTC | CASSEALAGTYGYTF
TRBJ1-1 | TRBV19 | TRBD1 | NA | TGTGCCAGTAGTATCACAGGGGCGAACACTGAAGCTTTCTTT | CASSITGANTEAFF
TRBJ1-5 | TRBV30 | NA | NA | TGTGCCTGGAGTGTACACGGCAATCAGCCCCAGCATTTT | CAWSVHGNQPQHF
TRBJ2-7 | TRBV7-9 | TRBD1 | few | TGTGCCAGCAGGACAGGGGGCTACGAGCAGTACTTC | CASRTGGYEQYF
TRBJ2-1 | TRBV6-4 | NA | once | TGTGCCAGCAGTAGCGAGGGCACCAAGGGAAAGGAGCAGTTCTTC | CASSSEGTKGKEQFF
TRBJ2-6 | TRBV5-1 | NA | NA | TGCGCCAGCAGCTTGATGGGGGCCGGGGCCAACGTCCTGACTTTC | CASSLMGAGANVLTF
TRBJ2-1 | TRBV15 | TRBD2 | NA | TGTGCCACCAGCAGCGGACTAGCGGGGGGGTTGAATGAGCAGTTCTTC | CATSSGLAGGLNEQFF
TRBJ1-6 | TRBV3-1/TRBV3-2 | NA | NA | TGTGCCAGCAGCCAAGTACCGGGGGGTGGAAATTCACCCCTCCACTTT | CASSQVPGGGNSPLHF